Presented here are 18 T cell receptor beta chains from one specimen sequenced in a study of CD8+CD57+ T cells in acquired aplastic anemia. The study profiled TCR beta VDJ and CDR3 using genomic DNA as template. TCRdb re-derived calls from the reads in MiXCR, one entry per CDR3 protein. The sample contains some 180,000 distinct CDR3 sequences, more than 60% of which appear only once. An expansion of CD8+CD57+ cells by flow cytometry had been shown in patients chosen for sequencing. Material for sequencing was sorted CD4+, CD8+, or CD8+CD57+ T cells (not recorded which) from PBMCs. These receptors came from a human donor with aplastic anemia.

The CDR3: CASSYVRTGGSYGYTF. The DNA of the CDR3 is TGTGCCAGCAGTTACGTCCGGACAGGGGGCAGCTATGGCTACACCTTC. V gene TRBV6-5 combines with J gene TRBJ1-2, with 11 bases aligning to TRBD1. Unmatched junction bases numbered 6, after V lost 2 bases and J lost 4 bases. CDR3 length equals 16 residues. Germline CDR1 is MNHEY and CDR2 is SVGAGI.

This clonotype appeared many times. V usage is TRBV12-3 or TRBV12-4 and J usage is TRBJ2-3, with 9 bases fitting TRBD1. This CDR3 is built from 15 residues. V shed 5 bases and J 1 base; nucleotides not matched to a gene: 4. CDR3 sequence reads: CASSQRQGGTDTQYF. The CDR3 DNA reads TGTGCCAGCAGTCAGAGACAGGGGGGCACAGATACGCAGTATTTT.

The chain recombines TRBV5-1 with TRBJ2-2, with 7 bases fitting TRBD1. V was clipped by 4 bases and J by 3 bases; unmatched bases: 9. The CDR3 totals 16 residues. Germline loops: CDR1 SGHRS, CDR2 YFSETQ. Here the CDR3 DNA reads TGCGCCAGCAGCAGATCGGACAGGTCCCACACCGGGGAGCTGTTTTTT. Its translation: CASSRSDRSHTGELFF.

The gene calls are TRBV7-9 and TRBJ1-1, with D uncertain. Germline V gene data show CDR1 as SEHNR and CDR2 as FQNEAQ (reference sequence). This CDR3 has 15 residues. Trimming pared 5 bases from V and 4 bases from J, leaving 17 bases between. The CDR3 reads CASSRTPAAITEAFF. The CDR3 coding sequence is TGTGCCAGCAGCAGAACTCCCGCGGCGATCACTGAAGCTTTCTTT. The variable domain in full, completed from reference TRBV7-9 and TRBJ1-1, reads DTGVSQNPRHKITKRGQNVTFRCDPISEHNRLYWYRQTLGQGPEFLTYFQNEAQLEKSRLLSDRFSAERPKGSFSTLEIQRTEQGDSAMYLCASSRTPAAITEAFFGQGTRLTVV.

This clonotype was counted ten times or more. The chain employs TRBV11-2 and TRBJ2-6; TRBD2 matches at 7 bases. The CDR3 contains 18 residues. With 5 bases clipped from V and 4 bases from J, the junction kept 14 bases outside the gene matches. Germline V gives CDR1 SGHAT, CDR2 FQNNGV. CDR3 coding DNA: TGTGCCAGCAGCACCCCCCAGGGAGGGCCGAGAGGGGCCAACGTCCTGACTTTC. Translating gives CASSTPQGGPRGANVLTF.

In its sample, this clonotype was seen a few times. This sequence joins TRBV2 and TRBJ1-5; possibly TRBD1 for D (5 bases). The CDR3 length is 13 residues. V lost 7 bases, J lost 0 bases, and 7 bases lay in between. Germline assignment: CDR1 SNHLY and CDR2 FYNNEI. The CDR3 loop reads CASTGYSNQPQHF. The CDR3 DNA sequence: TGTGCCAGCACAGGGTATAGCAATCAGCCCCAGCATTTT.

V usage is TRBV24-1 and J usage is TRBJ2-5; D gene ambiguous. This CDR3 has 11 amino acids. Trimming left V 1 base short and J 7 bases short, with 3 bases between. Germline values: CDR1 KGHDR, CDR2 SFDVKD. The CDR3 bases are TGTGCCACCAGTGATTTTGTGACCCAGTACTTC. Its protein product is CATSDFVTQYF.

The V and J genes are TRBV7-9 and TRBJ1-5, with D hard to call. The V gene lost 4 bases and the J gene lost 5 bases, with 9 bases spanning the gap. Germline CDR1 is SEHNR and CDR2 is FQNEAQ (reference sequence). This CDR3 contains 13 residues. This CDR3 reads CASSSSVYQPQHF. The CDR3 nucleotides read TGTGCCAGCAGCTCTAGTGTTTATCAGCCCCAGCATTTT.

This sequence joins TRBV2 and TRBJ1-5, with D maybe TRBD1 (5 bases). Trimming stripped 5 bases from V and 7 bases from J, with 15 bases between. The CDR3 length is 14 residues. Looked up from germline, CDR1 is SNHLY and CDR2 is FYNNEI. CDR3 DNA sequence: TGTGCCAGCAGTTACGAGGGAGGGGTGCAGCCCCAGCATTTT. This encodes CASSYEGGVQPQHF.

The count of this clonotype is one. The rearrangement joins TRBV4-3 to TRBJ2-6; D remains ambiguous. V lost 0 bases and J lost 2, with 11 bases in between. CDR1 is LGHNA and CDR2 is YSLEER in the germline V gene. The CDR3 runs 17 residues. CDR3 protein: CASSQDLRTTGANVLTF. CDR3 sequence (DNA): TGCGCCAGCAGCCAAGATCTCCGTACGACTGGGGCCAACGTCCTGACTTTC.

The chain uses TRBV10-2 and TRBJ1-1, with unresolved D. V was clipped by 2 bases and J by 1 base, with 11 bases between them. The length of the CDR3 is 15 residues. Germline-derived CDR1 and CDR2 are WSHSY and SAAADI. The CDR3 nucleotides read TGCGCCAGCAGTGAGCGGGGTTTGGCGAACACTGAAGCTTTCTTT. This sequence encodes CASSERGLANTEAFF.

The chain joins TRBV20-1 to TRBJ1-6; no clear D gene. The germline V and J ends were trimmed by 7 bases and 7 bases, with 23 bases remaining between them. Looked up from germline, CDR1 is DFQATT and CDR2 is SNEGSKA (reference sequence). The CDR3 length is 16 residues. The DNA of the CDR3 is TGCAGTGTCAGTCGTCAGTGGGATTCTGTAAATTCACCCCTCCACTTT. It codes for CSVSRQWDSVNSPLHF.

This sequence joins TRBV12-3 or TRBV12-4 and TRBJ2-5; possibly TRBD1 or TRBD2 for D (5 bases each). This CDR3 is 14 amino acids long. The V gene lost 8 bases and the J gene lost 2 bases, with 15 bases spanning the gap. The CDR3 loop reads CASSGPGKQETQYF. CDR3 nucleotide sequence: TGTGCCAGCTCGGGACCGGGGAAGCAAGAGACCCAGTACTTC.

This rearrangement joins TRBV20-1 to TRBJ1-1, with D tentatively TRBD1 (5 bases). The V end lost 5 bases, the J end lost 5 bases, and 12 bases lay between the germline ends. The CDR3 is made up of 12 amino acids. Looked up from germline, CDR1 is DFQATT and CDR2 is SNEGSKA (reference sequence). CDR3 residues: CSAYQGLTEAFF. The CDR3, as DNA: TGCAGTGCTTATCAGGGACTTACTGAAGCTTTCTTT.

This clonotype came up many times. This chain connects TRBV5-8 to TRBJ1-1; no firm D call. Per the germline V gene, CDR1 is SGHTS and CDR2 is YDEGEE. The CDR3 is 12 amino acids. V was pared by 2 bases and J by 11 bases, with 13 bases between. The CDR3 sequence: CASSLGRDEAFF. The CDR3 DNA follows: TGTGCCAGCAGCTTAGGGAGAGATGAGGCTTTCTTT.

This clonotype has only a few counts. The V gene is TRBV28, the J gene TRBJ2-1; 7 bases line up with TRBD1. Germline V CDR1 and CDR2: MDHEN, SYDVKM. The CDR3 covers 14 residues. The V gene end was trimmed by 2 bases and the J gene end by 4 bases; junction bases not matched to a gene: 2. CDR3 sequence reads: CASSLGTEYNEQFF. The CDR3 region has the DNA TGTGCCAGCAGTTTAGGGACAGAGTACAATGAGCAGTTCTTC. The variable domain in full, completed from reference TRBV28 and TRBJ2-1, reads DVKVTQSSRYLVKRTGEKVFLECVQDMDHENMFWYRQDPGLGLRLIYFSYDVKMKEKGDIPEGYSVSREKKERFSLILESASTNQTSMYLCASSLGTEYNEQFFGPGTRLTVL.

This chain uses TRBV20-1 with TRBJ2-2; the D gene is possibly TRBD2 (6 bases). V dropped 3 bases and J dropped 2 bases, with 7 bases sitting between them. This CDR3 region has 13 residues. In germline, CDR1 is DFQATT, CDR2 SNEGSKA (reference sequence). In DNA, the CDR3 is TGCAGTGCTAGGGCGGGAAACACCGGGGAGCTGTTTTTT. This codes for CSARAGNTGELFF.

This clonotype was picked up a small number of times. The junction and the germline gene differ at one end; a read error may be behind it. V is TRBV7-8 and J is TRBJ2-7; 7 bases are shared with TRBD2. Germline V lookup: CDR1 SGHVS, CDR2 FQNEAQ. The CDR3 runs to 15 residues. The DNA for the CDR3 is TGTGCCAGCGGCTTAGGGCGGCGGGGGACCTACGAGCAGTACTTC. Translating it yields CASGLGRRGTYEQYF.